This T cell receptor (beta chain) was found in a study of cytomegalovirus exposure and HLA in healthy donors. Researchers ran the PCR with 60 Vbeta and 13 Jbeta primers. Profiled with immunoSEQ multiplex PCR; TCRdb holds only in-frame clones, not every one. The sample includes about 140,000 clones, about 78% of them seen just once. V was clipped by 2 bases and J by 5 bases, with 13 bases between them. Germline CDR1 reads SGHTA; CDR2 reads FQGNSA. CDR3 length: 14 amino acids. At collection, donors were nominally healthy, but unrecorded immune exposures were probable. The source is a man between 18 and 29 years old in good health and CMV-seronegative. The rearrangement links TRBV7-2 to TRBJ2-7, with D possibly being TRBD2 (6 bases). Sequences were obtained from PBMCs. In DNA form, the CDR3 reads TGTGCCAGCAGCTTATACCAGGGAGGAAACGAGCAGTACTTC. Protein product: CASSLYQGGNEQYF.